This TCR beta chain came from a study of blood T cell repertoires in COVID-19. Across the whole study: COVID-19 samples collected from the United States, Italy and Spain covered acute and convalescent phases.

The CDR3 runs to 16 residues. Per the germline V gene, CDR1 is MGHRA and CDR2 is YSYEKL. V dropped 4 bases and J dropped 1; count of bases not matched to a gene: 8. Libraries were prepared by immunoSEQ multiplex PCR; TCRdb keeps only in-frame clonotypes and omits some of them. The sample shows some 190,000 clones, 75% to 90% of them seen only once. The V and J genes are TRBV4-1 and TRBJ1-1; 8 positions agree with TRBD1. This clonotype was sampled from a human donor with active or convalescent COVID-19. The donor label of this sample is uncertain. The material sequenced was peripheral blood. CDR3 in amino acids: CASSPGQGAANTEAFF. CDR3 DNA sequence: TGCGCCAGCAGCCCCGGGCAGGGGGCCGCGAACACTGAAGCTTTCTTT.